One sample yielded the 20 T cell receptor beta chains listed below, sequenced in a study of OX40 agonist ivuxolimab in advanced cancers. Data came from immunoSEQ multiplex PCR; TCRdb stores just in-frame clones and leaves some out. The sample comprises some 86,000 clones, approximately 92% of which are singletons, and around 6.9% rests with the top ten. The sample in question was CD4+ or CD8+ T cells sorted from blood, obtained in a trial of the OX40 agonist ivuxolimab. The receptors were sampled from an adult with an advanced solid tumor such as melanoma, head and neck, liver or kidney cancer.

This chain links TRBV5-8 with TRBJ2-3; D is perhaps TRBD2 (7 bases). The germline gives CDR1 SGHTS, CDR2 YDEGEE. The germline V and J ends were trimmed by 5 bases and 2 bases, with 15 bases remaining between them. The CDR3 runs 15 residues. Written as DNA, the CDR3 is TGTGCCAGCAGTGTTGGGGGGGCATACACAGATACGCAGTATTTT. Translation gives CASSVGGAYTDTQYF.

The J gene is TRBJ1-2, the V gene TRBV29-1; D may be TRBD1 (5 bases). Trimming removed 8 bases from V and 8 bases from J, with 15 bases in between. The V gene's germline CDR1 is SQVTM and CDR2 ANQGSEA. The CDR3 totals 11 residues. The CDR3 sequence: CSIRDLSGYTF. CDR3 sequence (DNA): TGCAGCATCCGGGACCTATCCGGCTACACCTTC.

The rearrangement joins TRBV30 to TRBJ1-4, with D tentatively TRBD1 (6 bases). Germline CDR1 GTSNPN, CDR2 SVGIG (reference sequence). This CDR3 is 13 amino acids long. The V end was cut by 2 bases, the J end by 6 bases, with 10 bases between. The CDR3 loop reads CAWSSGTYEKLFF. The CDR3 bases are TGTGCCTGGAGTTCCGGGACATATGAAAAACTGTTTTTT.

This chain connects TRBV5-4 to TRBJ2-7; 9 nucleotides match TRBD1. Germline CDR1 is SGHNT and CDR2 is YYREEE (reference sequence). Trimming took 4 bases from V and 2 from J; bases not matched to a gene: 7. This CDR3 has 15 amino acids. In nucleotides, the CDR3 is TGTGCCAGCAGCGAACAGGGGGCGCTGGCCTACGAGCAGTACTTC. Protein product: CASSEQGALAYEQYF.

This rearrangement joins TRBV6-5 to TRBJ1-2; 8 nucleotides agree with TRBD1. The CDR3 has 13 amino acids. Germline V lookup: CDR1 MNHEY, CDR2 SVGAGI. The V segment lost 7 bases and the J segment 4 bases; nucleotides outside the gene matches: 5. In DNA, the CDR3 is TGTGCCAGCACCTCAGGACAGGGCTATGGCTACACCTTC. Translation gives CASTSGQGYGYTF.

This rearrangement joins TRBV7-3 to TRBJ2-2; 14 nucleotides line up with TRBD2. The length of the CDR3 is 16 residues. Germline V gene sequence: CDR1 SGHTA, CDR2 FQGTGA. Losses at the gene ends were 4 bases for V and 6 bases for J; bases not matched to a gene: 4. CDR3 region: CASSYGLAGGAGELFF. The CDR3 region has the DNA TGTGCCAGCAGCTACGGACTAGCGGGAGGCGCCGGGGAGCTGTTTTTT.

The V and J genes are TRBV7-8 and TRBJ2-5; maybe TRBD1 (6 bases). V lost 5 bases to trimming and J lost 2 bases, with 12 bases between them. The CDR3 is made up of 14 amino acids. Looked up from germline, CDR1 is SGHVS and CDR2 is FQNEAQ. CDR3 protein: CASSKRGWQETQYF. The CDR3 nucleotides read TGTGCCAGCAGCAAAAGGGGGTGGCAAGAGACCCAGTACTTC.

The J gene is TRBJ1-6, the V gene TRBV7-6; perhaps TRBD1 as D (6 bases). Per the germline V gene, CDR1 is SGHVS and CDR2 is FNYEAQ. The CDR3 runs 14 residues. Trimming took 3 bases from V and 6 from J, leaving 9 bases between them. This CDR3 reads CASSLGARNSPLHF. The CDR3 bases are TGTGCCAGCAGCTTGGGGGCCCGTAATTCACCCCTCCACTTT.

J is TRBJ1-3 and V is TRBV11-2; perhaps TRBD1 as D (6 bases). Germline-derived CDR1 and CDR2 are SGHAT and FQNNGV. This CDR3 is 16 amino acids long. Between the trimmed V and J ends, which lost 3 bases and 0 bases, there was a span of 12 bases. Written as DNA, the CDR3 is TGTGCCAGCAGCTTCACGGGGGCCCACTCTGGAAACACCATATATTTT. It codes for CASSFTGAHSGNTIYF. Full variable domain (outside the CDR3, taken from reference TRBV11-2 and TRBJ1-3): EAGVAQSPRYKIIEKRQSVAFWCNPISGHATLYWYQQILGQGPKLLIQFQNNGVVDDSQLPKDRFSAERLKGVDSTLKIQPAKLEDSAVYLCASSFTGAHSGNTIYFGEGSWLTVV.

The chain carries TRBV29-1 and TRBJ1-2; TRBD1 matches 7 bases. Trimming at V came to 5 bases and at J to 5 bases, leaving 8 bases not matched to a gene. This CDR3 has 13 amino acids. The germline V gene encodes CDR1 SQVTM and CDR2 ANQGSEA. In DNA form, the CDR3 reads TGCAGCGTTTCACGACAGGGCGATTATGGCTACACCTTC. This codes for CSVSRQGDYGYTF. Full variable domain (rest looked up from reference TRBV29-1 and TRBJ1-2): SAVISQKPSRDICQRGTSLTIQCQVDSQVTMMFWYRQQPGQSLTLIATANQGSEATYESGFVIDKFPISRPNLTFSTLTVSNMSPEDSSIYLCSVSRQGDYGYTFGSGTRLTVV.

The chain joins TRBV7-3 to TRBJ2-6; D call uncertain. The CDR3 spans 14 residues. Germline V gene lookup returns CDR1 SGHTA and CDR2 FQGTGA. Trimming took off 1 base at V and 2 bases at J, with 3 bases between the two ends. The CDR3 spells CASSLKPGANVLTF. The CDR3 region has the DNA TGTGCCAGCAGCTTAAAGCCTGGGGCCAACGTCCTGACTTTC. Full variable domain (missing parts from reference TRBV7-3 and TRBJ2-6): GAGVSQTPSNKVTEKGKYVELRCDPISGHTALYWYRQSLGQGPEFLIYFQGTGAADDSGLPNDRFFAVRPEGSVSTLKIQRTERGDSAVYLCASSLKPGANVLTFGAGSRLTVL.

V usage is TRBV30 and J usage is TRBJ1-5, with 10 bases aligning to TRBD1. The CDR3 is 17 amino acids. Trimming cost V 3 bases and J 3 bases; bases outside gene matches: 11. Germline loops: CDR1 GTSNPN, CDR2 SVGIG (reference sequence). The CDR3 sequence is CAWRPNRDRGNNQPQHF. CDR3 sequence (DNA): TGTGCCTGGAGACCGAACCGGGACAGGGGAAACAATCAGCCCCAGCATTTT.

V usage is TRBV30 and J usage is TRBJ2-3; D is ambiguous. The V gene's germline CDR1 is GTSNPN and CDR2 SVGIG (reference sequence). The V gene lost 2 bases and the J gene lost 1 base, with 13 bases spanning the gap. The CDR3 contains 15 residues. The CDR3 DNA follows: TGTGCCTGGAGTACTGAGTGGCGCCGCACAGATACGCAGTATTTT. Amino acids: CAWSTEWRRTDTQYF.

This clone was found a few times. The chain recombines TRBV6-5 with TRBJ1-1; D is undetermined. Trimming cost V 5 bases and J 7 bases, with 11 bases left between them. CDR1 and CDR2 from the germline V gene are MNHEY and SVGAGI. This CDR3 comprises 12 residues. The CDR3 DNA sequence: TGTGCCAGCAGTCGCGAGGTGGGTGAAGCTTTCTTT. It encodes CASSREVGEAFF.

CDR3 amino acids: CASSPQGVDEKLFF. The CDR3 DNA sequence: TGTGCCAGCAGCCCACAGGGAGTAGATGAAAAACTGTTTTTT. J is TRBJ1-4 and V is TRBV6-1; a weak D match, TRBD1 (6 bases). CDR1 MNHNS and CDR2 SASEGT come from the germline V gene. The CDR3 is made up of 14 amino acids. V was cut by 6 bases and J by 6 bases, with 14 bases left in between.

There are a few counts of this clone. The chain joins TRBV7-8 to TRBJ1-1; TRBD1 is a possible D gene (6 bases). Trimming cost V 2 bases and J 0 bases, with 13 bases left between them. Germline CDR1 SGHVS, CDR2 FQNEAQ. The CDR3 has 16 residues. In DNA form, the CDR3 reads TGTGCCAGCAGCTTAATAGGGGGGGGCATGAACACTGAAGCTTTCTTT. Translated, it gives CASSLIGGGMNTEAFF.

This chain connects TRBV19 to TRBJ2-3; 12 bases align to TRBD2. V lost 7 bases, J lost 3 bases, and 26 bases stayed unmatched. Germline V CDR1 and CDR2: LNHDA, SQIVND (reference sequence). The CDR3 has 22 residues. This CDR3 is CASMPDRGSLLAGGPRTDTQYF. CDR3 nucleotides: TGTGCCAGTATGCCGGACAGGGGGTCTCTACTAGCGGGAGGCCCTAGAACAGATACGCAGTATTTT.

The chain joins TRBV2 to TRBJ2-1; no reliable D call. The ends were cut back, 6 bases at V and 1 base at J, with 13 bases in the middle. Germline V CDR1 and CDR2: SNHLY, FYNNEI. This CDR3 comprises 15 residues. As DNA, the CDR3 is TGTGCCAGCAGCGAGAACTCTCTTTCCTACAATGAGCAGTTCTTC. This gives the protein CASSENSLSYNEQFF.

This clone has only one observation. This chain joins TRBV11-2 and TRBJ2-3; the D is unclear. CDR1 is SGHAT, CDR2 FQNNGV, per germline. V was cut by 3 bases and J by 3 bases, with 7 bases left in between. The CDR3 runs to 13 residues. The CDR3: CASSLPWTDTQYF. The DNA of the CDR3 is TGTGCCAGCAGCTTGCCCTGGACAGATACGCAGTATTTT. Complete variable domain (other parts from reference TRBV11-2 and TRBJ2-3): EAGVAQSPRYKIIEKRQSVAFWCNPISGHATLYWYQQILGQGPKLLIQFQNNGVVDDSQLPKDRFSAERLKGVDSTLKIQPAKLEDSAVYLCASSLPWTDTQYFGPGTRLTVL.

The CDR3 loop is CAIREAGAAYNEQFF. The CDR3 DNA reads as TGTGCCATCAGGGAAGCGGGAGCCGCCTACAATGAGCAGTTCTTC. The chain recombines TRBV10-3 with TRBJ2-1, with 8 bases aligning to TRBD2. The germline V gene encodes CDR1 ENHRY and CDR2 SYGVKD. The CDR3 sequence is 15 residues long. V lost 6 bases and J lost 2; bases outside the gene matches: 6.